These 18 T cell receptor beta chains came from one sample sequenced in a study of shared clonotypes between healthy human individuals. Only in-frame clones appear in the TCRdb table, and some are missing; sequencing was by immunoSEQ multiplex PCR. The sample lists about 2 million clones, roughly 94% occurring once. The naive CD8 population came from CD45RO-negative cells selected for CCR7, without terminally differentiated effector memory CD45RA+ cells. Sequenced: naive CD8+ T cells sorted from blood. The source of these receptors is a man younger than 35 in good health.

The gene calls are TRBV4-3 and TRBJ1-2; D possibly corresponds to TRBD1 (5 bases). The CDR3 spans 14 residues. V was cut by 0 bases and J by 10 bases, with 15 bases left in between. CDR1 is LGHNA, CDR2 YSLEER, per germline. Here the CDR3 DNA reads TGCGCCAGCAGCCAAGATGGTACGACAGTGATCTACACCTTC. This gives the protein CASSQDGTTVIYTF.

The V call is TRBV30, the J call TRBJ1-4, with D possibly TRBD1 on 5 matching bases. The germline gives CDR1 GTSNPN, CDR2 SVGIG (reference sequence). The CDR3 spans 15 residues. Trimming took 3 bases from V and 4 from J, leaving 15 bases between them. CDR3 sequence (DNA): TGTGCCTGGAGGGTCGCCGGGACGTTTAATGAAAAACTGTTTTTT. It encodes CAWRVAGTFNEKLFF.

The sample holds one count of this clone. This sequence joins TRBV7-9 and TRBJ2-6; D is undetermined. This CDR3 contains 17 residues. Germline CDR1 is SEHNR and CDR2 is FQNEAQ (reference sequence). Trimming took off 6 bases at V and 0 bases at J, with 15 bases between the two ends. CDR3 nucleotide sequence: TGTGCCAGCAGTAACCCTGATAAGATCTCTGGGGCCAACGTCCTGACTTTC. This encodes CASSNPDKISGANVLTF.

The CDR3 coding sequence is TGTGCCAGCCATACCCTCTACGAGCAGTACTTC. Amino acids: CASHTLYEQYF. The chain recombines TRBV6-5 with TRBJ2-7; D call uncertain. CDR1 is MNHEY, CDR2 SVGAGI, per germline. The CDR3 consists of 11 residues. V shed 8 bases and J shed 3 bases, with 8 bases lying between them.

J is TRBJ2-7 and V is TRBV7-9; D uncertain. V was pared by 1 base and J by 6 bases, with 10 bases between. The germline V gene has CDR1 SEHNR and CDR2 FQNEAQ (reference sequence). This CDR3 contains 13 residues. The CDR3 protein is CASSLGGWFEQYF. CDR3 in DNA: TGTGCCAGCAGCTTAGGAGGCTGGTTCGAGCAGTACTTC.

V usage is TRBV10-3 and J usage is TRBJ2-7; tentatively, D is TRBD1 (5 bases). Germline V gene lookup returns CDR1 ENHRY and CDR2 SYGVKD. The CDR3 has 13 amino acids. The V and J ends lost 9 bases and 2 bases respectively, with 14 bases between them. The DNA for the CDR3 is TGTGCCATTCAACCACCAGGGACCTACGAGCAGTACTTC. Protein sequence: CAIQPPGTYEQYF.

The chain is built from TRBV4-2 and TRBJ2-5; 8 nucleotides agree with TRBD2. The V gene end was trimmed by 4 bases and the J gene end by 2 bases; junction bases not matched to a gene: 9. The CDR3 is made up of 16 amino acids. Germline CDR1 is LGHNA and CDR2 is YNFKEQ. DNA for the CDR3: TGTGCCAGCAGCCTCTTGGACGGGGGGGAACAAGAGACCCAGTACTTC. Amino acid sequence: CASSLLDGGEQETQYF.

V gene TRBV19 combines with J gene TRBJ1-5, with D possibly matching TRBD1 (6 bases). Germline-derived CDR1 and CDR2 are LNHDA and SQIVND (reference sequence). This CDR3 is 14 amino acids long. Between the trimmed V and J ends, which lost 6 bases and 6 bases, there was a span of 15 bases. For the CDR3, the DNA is TGTGCCAGTAGCCCCTTGGGGGGCAGTCAGCCCCAGCATTTT. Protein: CASSPLGGSQPQHF.

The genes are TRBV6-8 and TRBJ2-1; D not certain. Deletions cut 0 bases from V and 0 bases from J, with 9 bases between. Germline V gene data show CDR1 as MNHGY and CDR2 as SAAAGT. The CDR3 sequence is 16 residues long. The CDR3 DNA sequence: TGTGCCAGCAGTTACTCTGATCTCCGCTCCTACAATGAGCAGTTCTTC. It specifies CASSYSDLRSYNEQFF.

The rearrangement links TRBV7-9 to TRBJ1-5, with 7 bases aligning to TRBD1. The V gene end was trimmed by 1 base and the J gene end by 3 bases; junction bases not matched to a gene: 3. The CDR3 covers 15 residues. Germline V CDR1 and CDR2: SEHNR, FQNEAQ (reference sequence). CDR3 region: CASSLGQGPNQPQHF. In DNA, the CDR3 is TGTGCCAGCAGCTTAGGACAGGGCCCCAATCAGCCCCAGCATTTT.

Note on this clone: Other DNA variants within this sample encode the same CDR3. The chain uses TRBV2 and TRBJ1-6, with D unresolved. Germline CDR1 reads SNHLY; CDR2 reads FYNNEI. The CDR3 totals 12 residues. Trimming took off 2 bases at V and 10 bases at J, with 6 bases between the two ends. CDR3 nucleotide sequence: TGTGCCAGCAGTGAACTTGGATCACCCCTCCACTTT. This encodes CASSELGSPLHF. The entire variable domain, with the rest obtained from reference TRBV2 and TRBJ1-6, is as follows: EPEVTQTPSHQVTQMGQEVILRCVPISNHLYFYWYRQILGQKVEFLVSFYNNEISEKSEIFDDQFSVERPDGSNFTLKIRSTKLEDSAMYFCASSELGSPLHFGNGTRLTVT.

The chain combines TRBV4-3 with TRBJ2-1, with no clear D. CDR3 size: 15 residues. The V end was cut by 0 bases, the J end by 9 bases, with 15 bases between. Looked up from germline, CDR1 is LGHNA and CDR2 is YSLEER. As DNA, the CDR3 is TGCGCCAGCAGCCAAGATATCCCCCTACCGAGTGAGCAGTTCTTC. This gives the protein CASSQDIPLPSEQFF.

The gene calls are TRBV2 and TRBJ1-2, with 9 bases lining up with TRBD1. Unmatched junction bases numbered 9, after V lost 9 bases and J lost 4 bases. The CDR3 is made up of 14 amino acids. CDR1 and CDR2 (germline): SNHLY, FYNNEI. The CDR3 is CASDSGQGRYGYTF. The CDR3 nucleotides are TGTGCCAGTGATTCGGGACAGGGCCGCTATGGCTACACCTTC.

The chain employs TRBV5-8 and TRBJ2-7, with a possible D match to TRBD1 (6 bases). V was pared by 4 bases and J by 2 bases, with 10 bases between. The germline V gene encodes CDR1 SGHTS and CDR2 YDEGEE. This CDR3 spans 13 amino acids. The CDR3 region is CASSQGHPYEQYF. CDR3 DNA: TGTGCCAGCAGCCAGGGACACCCCTACGAGCAGTACTTC.

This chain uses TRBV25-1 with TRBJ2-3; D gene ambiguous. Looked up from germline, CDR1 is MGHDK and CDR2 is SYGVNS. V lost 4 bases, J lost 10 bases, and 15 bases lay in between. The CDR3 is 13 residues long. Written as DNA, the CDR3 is TGTGCCAGCAGTGGAGTGGGCCTCGCGCCGCAGTATTTT. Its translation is CASSGVGLAPQYF.

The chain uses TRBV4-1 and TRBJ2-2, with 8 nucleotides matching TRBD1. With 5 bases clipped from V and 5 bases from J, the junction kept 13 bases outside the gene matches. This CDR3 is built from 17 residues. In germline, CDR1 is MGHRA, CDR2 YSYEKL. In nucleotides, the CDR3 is TGCGCCAGCAGCACATTCGGACAGGGCCTTGGGACCGGGGAGCTGTTTTTT. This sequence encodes CASSTFGQGLGTGELFF.

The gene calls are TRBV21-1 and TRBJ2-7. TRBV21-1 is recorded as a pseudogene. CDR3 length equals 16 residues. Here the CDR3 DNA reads TGTGCCAGCAGCAAAGAAGGAACGGACGGCCCCTACGAGCAGTACTTC. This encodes CASSKEGTDGPYEQYF.

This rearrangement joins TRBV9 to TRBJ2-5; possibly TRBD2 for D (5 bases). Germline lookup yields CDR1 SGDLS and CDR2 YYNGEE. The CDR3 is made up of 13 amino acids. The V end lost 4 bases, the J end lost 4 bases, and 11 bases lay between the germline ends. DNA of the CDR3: TGTGCCAGCAGCCTGAGGGTGGGAGAGACCCAGTACTTC. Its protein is CASSLRVGETQYF.